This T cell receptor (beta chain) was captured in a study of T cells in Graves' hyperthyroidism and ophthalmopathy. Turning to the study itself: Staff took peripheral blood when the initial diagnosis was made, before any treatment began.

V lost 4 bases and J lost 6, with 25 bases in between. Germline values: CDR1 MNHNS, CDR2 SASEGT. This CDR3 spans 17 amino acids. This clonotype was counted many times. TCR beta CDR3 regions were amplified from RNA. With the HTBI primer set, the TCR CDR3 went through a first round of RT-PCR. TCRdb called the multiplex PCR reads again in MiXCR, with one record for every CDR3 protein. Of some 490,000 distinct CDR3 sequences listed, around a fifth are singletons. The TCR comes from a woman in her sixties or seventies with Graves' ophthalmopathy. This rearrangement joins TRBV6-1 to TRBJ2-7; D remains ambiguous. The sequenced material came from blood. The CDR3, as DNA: TGTGCCAGCAGTGGTTACGGATCCAGACTGGTGGTTTCCGAGCAGTACTTC. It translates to CASSGYGSRLVVSEQYF.